This T cell receptor (beta chain) was captured in a study of blood T cell repertoires in COVID-19. At the level of the study: PBMCs, B-cell-depleted T cells, or T cells provided the cDNA or gDNA that made up the material.

The age range of participants was about 18 to 89 years, with residence in under 30 US areas. Participant reports of clinical history set cohort assignment. Source study methods: Amplification from reference gene primers served as the basis for estimated nucleated cell counts. The protocol was immunoSEQ multiplex PCR, while the TCRdb copy is restricted to in-frame clones and leaves out a portion. For V, J and clone size, that table is used; D and trimming come from the DNA. The profile covers about 230,000 clones, with about nine tenths appearing a single time and about 14% taken by the ten largest. The origin of this receptor is a man aged 18 to 29 who had recovered from COVID-19. The sample taken for sequencing was PBMCs or T cells enriched from blood (not recorded which).

CDR3 sequence reads: CASGLVTGGAETQYF. CDR3 coding DNA: TGTGCTAGTGGTTTGGTAACAGGGGGCGCCGAGACCCAGTACTTC. The chain links TRBV12-5 to TRBJ2-5, with 9 nucleotides matching TRBD1. Germline CDR1 reads LGHNT; CDR2 reads FRNRAP. J lost 5 bases, V lost 0 bases, and 4 bases had no gene match. The length of the CDR3 is 15 residues.